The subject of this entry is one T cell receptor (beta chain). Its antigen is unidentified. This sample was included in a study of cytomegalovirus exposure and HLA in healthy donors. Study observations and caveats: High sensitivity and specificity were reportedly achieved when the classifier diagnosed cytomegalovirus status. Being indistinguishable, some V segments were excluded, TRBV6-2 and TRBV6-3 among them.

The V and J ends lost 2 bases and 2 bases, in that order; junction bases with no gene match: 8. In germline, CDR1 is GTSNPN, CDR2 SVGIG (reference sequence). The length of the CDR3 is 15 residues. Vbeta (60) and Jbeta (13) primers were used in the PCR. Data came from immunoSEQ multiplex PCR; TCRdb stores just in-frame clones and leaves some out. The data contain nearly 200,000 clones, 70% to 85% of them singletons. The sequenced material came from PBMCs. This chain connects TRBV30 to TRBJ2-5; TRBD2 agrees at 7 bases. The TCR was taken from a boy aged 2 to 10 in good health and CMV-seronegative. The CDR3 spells CAWSSTHGGQETQYF. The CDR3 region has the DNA TGTGCCTGGAGTTCTACCCACGGGGGGCAAGAGACCCAGTACTTC.